This TCR beta chain was documented in a study of cytomegalovirus exposure and HLA in healthy donors. Study-wide background: Both the 120 or so validation repertoires and the 666 first-cohort repertoires used the same platform, as reported by a later analysis. General study points: The authors listed over 150 TCR beta chains as cytomegalovirus-associated. A few chains linked to CMV were shown in vitro to be specific for CMV antigens.

CDR3 size: 12 residues. Germline V gives CDR1 MDHEN, CDR2 SYDVKM. Deletions cut 1 base from V and 7 bases from J, with 5 bases between. Measured with immunoSEQ multiplex PCR; TCRdb has only the in-frame clones, and not every one. Among 35,000 to 55,000 clones listed, approximately 93% were seen once. With respect to this clone: Its cognate antigen is unknown.

The J gene is TRBJ2-1, the V gene TRBV28; D is possibly TRBD1 (5 bases). This receptor was identified in a woman between 18 and 30 years old in good health and CMV-seronegative. Source material: PBMCs. The CDR3 bases are TGTGCCAGCAGTTTATCAGGGAATGAGCAGTTCTTC. Its translation is CASSLSGNEQFF.